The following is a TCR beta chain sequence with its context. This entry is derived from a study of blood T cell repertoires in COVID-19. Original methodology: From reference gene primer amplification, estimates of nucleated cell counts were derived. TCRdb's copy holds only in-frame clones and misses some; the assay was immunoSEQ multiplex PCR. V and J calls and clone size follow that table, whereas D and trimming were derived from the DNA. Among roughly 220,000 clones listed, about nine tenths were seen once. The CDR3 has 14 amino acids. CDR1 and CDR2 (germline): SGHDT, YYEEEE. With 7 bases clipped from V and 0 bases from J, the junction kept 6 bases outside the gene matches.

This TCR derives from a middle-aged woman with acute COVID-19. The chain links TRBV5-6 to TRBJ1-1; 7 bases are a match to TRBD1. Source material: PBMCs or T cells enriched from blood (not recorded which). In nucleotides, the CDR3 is TGTGCCAGCTCGGGACAGCTGATGAACACTGAAGCTTTCTTT. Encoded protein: CASSGQLMNTEAFF. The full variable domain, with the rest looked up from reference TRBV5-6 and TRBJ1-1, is DAGVTQSPTHLIKTRGQQVTLRCSPKSGHDTVSWYQQALGQGPQFIFQYYEEEERQRGNFPDRFSGHQFPNYSSELNVNALLLGDSALYLCASSGQLMNTEAFFGQGTRLTVV.